One and the same sample provided the 6 T cell receptor beta chains below, sequenced in a study of blood T cells in healthy people across ages. The authors ran a second PCR of about 6 to 12 cycles using a sample-barcoded 5' primer and a J-beta primer mix. MiXCR was run by TCRdb on the 5' RACE reads, yielding one entry per CDR3 protein. The sample lists 1.5 million to 2 million distinct CDR3 sequences, about 50% occurring once. Sample: blood. Every receptor here comes from a woman in her 40s in good health.

V usage is TRBV7-2 and J usage is TRBJ2-1, with TRBD2 identical over 8 bases. CDR1 SGHTA and CDR2 FQGNSA come from the germline V gene. J gave up 5 bases and V 1 base, and 10 bases lay outside the gene matches. This CDR3 has 17 residues. CDR3 sequence (DNA): TGTGCCAGCAGCTTAGTTGGCGGGGGGCTAGCCGACAATGAGCAGTTCTTC. The encoded protein is CASSLVGGGLADNEQFF. The complete variable domain, with remaining parts taken from reference TRBV7-2 and TRBJ2-1, reads GAGVSQSPSNKVTEKGKDVELRCDPISGHTALYWYRQSLGQGLEFLIYFQGNSAPDKSGLPSDRFSAERTGGSVSTLTIQRTQQEDSAVYLCASSLVGGGLADNEQFFGPGTRLTVL.

A note on this clonotype: Because the CDR3's place on the DNA is in doubt, the DNA is left out and the CDR3 is given as listed by TCRdb. The chain links TRBV6-6 to TRBJ2-3; TRBD1 is taken as the D call from the table, unchecked against the DNA. The CDR3 is 15 amino acids in total, end residues counted. Germline V gene sequence: CDR1 MNHNY, CDR2 SVGAGI (reference sequence). The CDR3 protein is CASSTSDRGPDTQYF.

This clonotype was seen more than once but under ten times. The chain combines TRBV4-3 with TRBJ2-4; D could derive from TRBD1 or TRBD2 (5 bases each). V lost 0 bases to trimming and J lost 0 bases, with 9 bases between them. The CDR3 has 16 residues. Germline V gene sequence: CDR1 LGHNA, CDR2 YSLEER. The CDR3 sequence: CASSQEGPGAKNIQYF. CDR3 nucleotide sequence: TGCGCCAGCAGCCAAGAGGGACCTGGAGCCAAAAACATTCAGTACTTC.

The chain couples TRBV19 to TRBJ1-5, with D perhaps matching TRBD1 (6 bases). From germline, CDR1 is LNHDA and CDR2 SQIVND (reference sequence). This CDR3 region has 13 residues. The V end was cut by 7 bases, the J end by 1 base, with 8 bases between. The CDR3 protein is CASTDRSNQPQHF. The CDR3 nucleotides are TGTGCCAGTACCGACAGGAGCAATCAGCCCCAGCATTTT.

The V call is TRBV27, the J call TRBJ2-7, with 8 bases matching TRBD2. CDR1 MNHEY and CDR2 SMNVEV come from the germline V gene (reference sequence). J lost 6 bases, V lost 4 bases, and 8 bases had no gene match. The CDR3 has 14 residues. For the CDR3, the DNA is TGTGCCAGCAGTTCGTCGGGAGGGACTTTCGAGCAGTACTTC. Amino acids: CASSSSGGTFEQYF.

This clonotype was seen only a few times. The genes are TRBV7-2 and TRBJ2-1; D is undetermined. V lost 5 bases and J lost 0, with 8 bases in between. CDR1 and CDR2 from the germline V gene are SGHTA and FQGNSA. The CDR3 covers 14 residues. CDR3 in amino acids: CASSPHSSYNEQFF. The CDR3 nucleotides are TGTGCCAGCAGCCCCCACAGCTCCTACAATGAGCAGTTCTTC. Complete variable domain (other parts from reference TRBV7-2 and TRBJ2-1): GAGVSQSPSNKVTEKGKDVELRCDPISGHTALYWYRQSLGQGLEFLIYFQGNSAPDKSGLPSDRFSAERTGGSVSTLTIQRTQQEDSAVYLCASSPHSSYNEQFFGPGTRLTVL.